The clone carrying this T cell receptor (beta chain) was observed a few times. Its antigen is currently unknown. V shed 6 bases, J shed 2 bases, and the junction held 8 bases outside the gene matches. This CDR3 region has 15 residues. Germline V lookup: CDR1 MNHNY, CDR2 SVGAGI (reference sequence). TCRdb called the reads again in MiXCR, with one record for every CDR3 protein. The data show a few hundred thousand distinct CDR3 sequences, about 23% seen once. This sample stems from a study of T cell repertoires in cytomegalovirus infection. Findings of the study overall: HLA-C-restricted CMV clonotypes gave the most frequent clonotype in two of eight donors.

The V call is TRBV6-6, the J call TRBJ2-7; 9 bases are shared with TRBD2. This TCR derives from a human donor in good health (CMV status not recorded). Some clones in this sample may be carry-over from other donors' samples. Sequencing was performed on CD8+ T cells from PBMCs. This CDR3 reads CASSDIAGAPYEQYF. The DNA of the CDR3 is TGTGCCAGCAGCGACATAGCGGGGGCCCCCTACGAGCAGTACTTC.